One and the same sample provided the 6 T cell receptor beta chains below, sequenced in a study of T cell repertoires in cytomegalovirus infection. TCRdb used MiXCR to reprocess the reads, holding one entry per CDR3 protein. Here the sample spans 400,000 or so distinct CDR3 sequences, less than 20% being singletons. The material sequenced was PBMCs. The receptor set was obtained from a human donor in good health (CMV status not recorded). Some clones in this sample may be carry-over from other donors' samples.

This clonotype was recorded many times. This chain links TRBV6-1 with TRBJ1-1, with a tentative D call TRBD1 (6 bases). V was pared by 6 bases and J by 5 bases, with 16 bases between. The CDR3 length is 14 residues. Germline V gene data show CDR1 as MNHNS and CDR2 as SASEGT. As DNA, the CDR3 is TGTGCCAGCAGGAAGGGAGGGGGGCAAACTGAAGCTTTCTTT. Its protein is CASRKGGGQTEAFF.

This clonotype has just a few counts. The V call is TRBV19, the J call TRBJ1-2; 9 bases match TRBD1. Germline loops: CDR1 LNHDA, CDR2 SQIVND (reference sequence). V lost 10 bases and J lost 8; bases outside the gene matches: 8. The CDR3 has 12 amino acids. As DNA, the CDR3 is TGTGCCATCAAACAGGGGGCAATCGGCTACACCTTC. This translates into CAIKQGAIGYTF. The whole variable domain, filled in from reference TRBV19 and TRBJ1-2, reads DGGITQSPKYLFRKEGQNVTLSCEQNLNHDAMYWYRQDPGQGLRLIYYSQIVNDFQKGDIAEGYSVSREKKESFPLTVTSAQKNPTAFYLCAIKQGAIGYTFGSGTRLTVV.

This clonotype was counted at least ten times. The chain couples TRBV2 to TRBJ2-2; the D is unclear. The germline gives CDR1 SNHLY, CDR2 FYNNEI. V was pared by 7 bases and J by 1 base, with 4 bases between. The CDR3 contains 12 residues. For the CDR3, the DNA is TGTGCCAGCACCCTGAACACCGGGGAGCTGTTTTTT. Protein sequence: CASTLNTGELFF.

V is TRBV15 and J is TRBJ2-7; D assignment may be TRBD1 or TRBD2 (5 bases each). The CDR3 totals 15 residues. Germline CDR1 reads LNHNV; CDR2 reads YYDKDF (reference sequence). V dropped 9 bases and J dropped 3 bases, with 21 bases sitting between them. The CDR3 coding sequence is TGTGCCACGTCGAGAGGGACCGTGAGGGACTACGAGCAGTACTTC. This gives the protein CATSRGTVRDYEQYF.

The chain has TRBV29-1 and TRBJ1-1; D gene ambiguous. CDR3 size: 12 residues. Germline V gene sequence: CDR1 SQVTM, CDR2 ANQGSEA. Deletions cut 7 bases from V and 1 base from J, with 10 bases between. CDR3 region: CSAGRENTEAFF. The CDR3, as DNA: TGCAGCGCCGGACGGGAGAACACTGAAGCTTTCTTT.

This clonotype was counted a few times. V usage is TRBV7-2 and J usage is TRBJ2-4, with D possibly being TRBD1 or TRBD2 (5 bases each). Germline lookup yields CDR1 SGHTA and CDR2 FQGNSA. Deletions cut 1 base from V and 5 bases from J, with 12 bases between. The CDR3 runs to 15 residues. Here the CDR3 DNA reads TGTGCCAGCAGCTTAGTGTACGGGGCGCAAAACATTCAGTACTTC. This translates into CASSLVYGAQNIQYF. Variable domain in full (rest from reference TRBV7-2 and TRBJ2-4): GAGVSQSPSNKVTEKGKDVELRCDPISGHTALYWYRQSLGQGLEFLIYFQGNSAPDKSGLPSDRFSAERTGGSVSTLTIQRTQQEDSAVYLCASSLVYGAQNIQYFGAGTRLSVL.